The following is a T cell receptor beta chain sequence with its context. The antigen remains unidentified. The beta constant-region primer was an equimolar mix of two oligonucleotides covering TRBC1 and TRBC2. Ligated cDNA was amplified by four rounds of PCR with nested alpha and beta constant-region primers and SP2. TCRdb ran MiXCR on the UMI-ligation and nested PCR reads and lists one entry per CDR3 protein. The table shows under 150,000 distinct CDR3 sequences, with about 20% occurring only once. The data originate from a study of naive and memory T cell subsets. Broader study findings: In naive cells, over 90% of TCR sequences were seen only once. A few larger clonotypes appeared in naive repertoires, especially CD8, possibly memory cells re-expressing CD45RA. TCR abundance followed a power law differing between naive and memory subsets.

The CDR3 totals 16 residues. J lost 5 bases, V lost 4 bases, and 11 bases had no gene match. Germline values: CDR1 SGDLS, CDR2 YYNGEE. Alpha and beta libraries were amplified separately from the second PCR onward. The TCR was taken from a human donor in good health. Sequenced: naive CD8+ T cells from blood. V gene TRBV9 combines with J gene TRBJ1-4, with TRBD1 matching over 7 bases. CDR3 bases: TGTGCCAGCAGCTCAGGGACAGCTACATTCAATGAAAAACTGTTTTTT. Its translation: CASSSGTATFNEKLFF.